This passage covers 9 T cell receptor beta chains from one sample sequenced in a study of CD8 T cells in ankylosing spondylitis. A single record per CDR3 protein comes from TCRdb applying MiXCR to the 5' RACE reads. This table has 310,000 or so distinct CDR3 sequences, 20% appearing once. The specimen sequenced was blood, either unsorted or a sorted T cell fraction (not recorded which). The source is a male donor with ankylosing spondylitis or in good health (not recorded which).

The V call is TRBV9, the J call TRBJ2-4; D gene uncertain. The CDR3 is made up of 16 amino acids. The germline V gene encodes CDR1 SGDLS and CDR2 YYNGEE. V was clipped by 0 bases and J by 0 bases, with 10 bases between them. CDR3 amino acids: CASSVEGRLAKNIQYF. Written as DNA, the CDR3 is TGTGCCAGCAGCGTAGAGGGCAGGTTAGCCAAAAACATTCAGTACTTC.

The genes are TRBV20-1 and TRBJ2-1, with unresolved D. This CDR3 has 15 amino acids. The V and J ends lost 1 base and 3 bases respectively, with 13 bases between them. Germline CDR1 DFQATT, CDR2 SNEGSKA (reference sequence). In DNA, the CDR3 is TGCAGTGCTAGAGGGGCCCCACCGAACTACAATGAGCAGTTCTTC. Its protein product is CSARGAPPNYNEQFF.

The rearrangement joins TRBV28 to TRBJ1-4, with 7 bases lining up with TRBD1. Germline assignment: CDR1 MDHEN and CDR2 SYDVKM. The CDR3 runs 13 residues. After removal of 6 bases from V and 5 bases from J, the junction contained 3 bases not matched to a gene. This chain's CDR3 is CASRGTDNEKLFF. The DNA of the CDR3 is TGTGCCAGCAGAGGGACAGACAATGAAAAACTGTTTTTT.

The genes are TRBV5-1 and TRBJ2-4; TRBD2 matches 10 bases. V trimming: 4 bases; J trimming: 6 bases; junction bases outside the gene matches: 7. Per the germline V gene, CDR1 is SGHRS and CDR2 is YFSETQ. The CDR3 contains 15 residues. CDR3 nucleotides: TGCGCCAGCAGCGTCTCTAGCGGGAGTGTAAACATTCAGTACTTC. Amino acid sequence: CASSVSSGSVNIQYF.

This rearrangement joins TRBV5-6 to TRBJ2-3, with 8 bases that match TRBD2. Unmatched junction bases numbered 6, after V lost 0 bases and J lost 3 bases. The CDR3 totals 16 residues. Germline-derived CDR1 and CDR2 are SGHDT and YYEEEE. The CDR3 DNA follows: TGTGCCAGCAGCTTGGGCGGAGGGACTAGGACAGATACGCAGTATTTT. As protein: CASSLGGGTRTDTQYF.

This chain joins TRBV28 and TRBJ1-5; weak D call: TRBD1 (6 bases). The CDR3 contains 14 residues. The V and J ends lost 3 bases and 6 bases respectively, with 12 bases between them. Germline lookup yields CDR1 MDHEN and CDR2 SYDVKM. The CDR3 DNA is TGTGCCAGCAGTTTCCGGGGGGCGATTCAGCCCCAGCATTTT. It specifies CASSFRGAIQPQHF.

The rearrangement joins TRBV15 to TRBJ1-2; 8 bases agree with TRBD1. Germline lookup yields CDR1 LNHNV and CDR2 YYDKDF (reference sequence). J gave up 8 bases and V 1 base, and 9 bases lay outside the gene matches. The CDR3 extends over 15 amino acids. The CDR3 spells CATSRGTATGVGYTF. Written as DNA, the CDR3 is TGTGCCACCAGCAGAGGGACAGCGACAGGGGTCGGCTACACCTTC. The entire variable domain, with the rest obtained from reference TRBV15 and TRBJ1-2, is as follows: DAMVIQNPRYQVTQFGKPVTLSCSQTLNHNVMYWYQQKSSQAPKLLFHYYDKDFNNEADTPDNFQSRRPNTSFCFLDIRSPGLGDTAMYLCATSRGTATGVGYTFGSGTRLTVV.

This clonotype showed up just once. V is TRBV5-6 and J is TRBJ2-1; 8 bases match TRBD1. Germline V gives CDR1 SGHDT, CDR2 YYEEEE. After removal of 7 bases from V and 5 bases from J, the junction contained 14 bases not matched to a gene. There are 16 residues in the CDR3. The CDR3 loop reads CASWGIGTGRDNEQFF. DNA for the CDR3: TGTGCCAGCTGGGGGATCGGGACAGGACGAGACAATGAGCAGTTCTTC.

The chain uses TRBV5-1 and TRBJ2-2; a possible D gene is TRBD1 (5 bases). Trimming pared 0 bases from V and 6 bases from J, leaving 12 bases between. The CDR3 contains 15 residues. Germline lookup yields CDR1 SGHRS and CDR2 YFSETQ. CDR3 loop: CASSLAPAGPGELFF. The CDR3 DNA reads TGCGCCAGCAGCTTGGCCCCCGCAGGGCCCGGGGAGCTGTTTTTT.